A selection of T cell receptor beta chains follows, all from one sample in a study of early T cells in non-severe SARS-CoV-2 infection. A single record per CDR3 protein comes from TCRdb applying MiXCR to the 5' RACE reads. The repertoire holds fewer than 70,000 distinct CDR3 sequences, with roughly 12% as singletons. Sequencing input: whole blood. Receptor source: an adult who was a healthcare worker with PCR-confirmed SARS-CoV-2 infection or an uninfected control (not recorded which). CDR3s include the opening cysteine and the closing phenylalanine or tryptophan. D genes are given only for firm matches. Rows give clone size only sometimes, using once, few, many, or a class for an expanded clone.

size: many
D: NA
J: TRBJ1-3
V: TRBV5-1
DNA: TGCGCCAGCAGCTTGGACGGGTCCGGAAACACCATATATTTT
CDR3: CASSLDGSGNTIYF

size: many
D: NA
J: TRBJ2-5
V: TRBV5-1
DNA: TGCGCCAGCAGCCCGGAGGGGGTCCAAGAGACCCAGTACTTC
CDR3: CASSPEGVQETQYF

size: many
D: NA
J: TRBJ1-1
V: TRBV7-6
DNA: TGTGCCAGCAGCTTAGCACCCCAGGGGAAAGCTTTCTTT
CDR3: CASSLAPQGKAFF

size: many
D: NA
J: TRBJ2-1
V: TRBV7-2
DNA: TGTGCCAGCAGCTCAGAAGTGGTATCAAATGAGCAGTTCTTC
CDR3: CASSSEVVSNEQFF

size: NA
D: NA
J: TRBJ1-4
V: TRBV5-6
DNA: TGTGCCAGCAGCTTGAATGACAAACTGTTTTTT
CDR3: CASSLNDKLFF

size: NA
D: TRBD2
J: TRBJ2-1
V: TRBV4-2
DNA: TGTGCCAGCAGCCCGTGGCGGCTAGCGGGAGGAGGGAGTGAGCAGTTCTTC
CDR3: CASSPWRLAGGGSEQFF

size: few
D: TRBD1
J: TRBJ1-6
V: TRBV27
DNA: TGTGCCAGCACCTTTAGGGACAGAAATTCACCCCTCCACTTT
CDR3: CASTFRDRNSPLHF

size: many
D: NA
J: TRBJ2-7
V: TRBV30
DNA: TGTGCCTGGAGCAGGTTTAGCGAGCAGTACTTC
CDR3: CAWSRFSEQYF

size: many
D: NA
J: TRBJ2-7
V: TRBV29-1
DNA: TGCAGCGTTGACGCTGGGGGCGGATTGTACGAGCAGTACTTC
CDR3: CSVDAGGGLYEQYF

size: NA
D: NA
J: TRBJ2-2
V: TRBV28
DNA: TGTGCCAGCAGTTTTGTCGGGGAGCTGTTTTTT
CDR3: CASSFVGELFF

size: many
D: TRBD1
J: TRBJ2-5
V: TRBV28
DNA: TGTGCCAGCAGCGTCGGACAGGGCCCCCAAGAGACCCAGTACTTC
CDR3: CASSVGQGPQETQYF

size: many
D: TRBD1
J: TRBJ2-6
V: TRBV19
DNA: TGTGCCAGTAGTATCCGGGACAGAAGCTCTGGGGCCAACGTCCTGACTTTC
CDR3: CASSIRDRSSGANVLTF

size: many
D: NA
J: TRBJ2-5
V: TRBV5-5
DNA: TGTGCCAGCAGTTACCCGCCCGGGGTCGGCCAAGAGACCCAGTACTTC
CDR3: CASSYPPGVGQETQYF

size: NA
D: NA
J: TRBJ1-1
V: TRBV5-1
DNA: TGCGCCAGCAGCTTGGTCGCATCCACTTCGGGGACCACTGAAGCTTTCTTT
CDR3: CASSLVASTSGTTEAFF

size: many
D: NA
J: TRBJ1-1
V: TRBV6-5
DNA: TGTGCCAGCAGTTACTCGGAGAACACTGAAGCTTTCTTT
CDR3: CASSYSENTEAFF

size: many
D: NA
J: TRBJ1-5
V: TRBV11-2
DNA: TGTGCCAGCAGCTCTGGGCAGGCGTTTAATCAGCCCCAGCATTTT
CDR3: CASSSGQAFNQPQHF

size: NA
D: NA
J: TRBJ1-2
V: TRBV20-1
DNA: TGCAGTGCTAGAGCGGGGACGGATTATGGCTACACCTTC
CDR3: CSARAGTDYGYTF

size: few
D: NA
J: TRBJ1-6
V: TRBV6-6
DNA: TGTGCCAGCAGTTACCCGGACGGGACGGGGTTATTACCCCTCCACTTT
CDR3: CASSYPDGTGLLPLHF

size: many
D: NA
J: TRBJ2-5
V: TRBV7-3
DNA: TGTGCCAGCAGGAAGGGAGGCCAAGAGACCCAGTACTTC
CDR3: CASRKGGQETQYF

size: many
D: NA
J: TRBJ2-2
V: TRBV6-1
DNA: TGTGCCAGCACTGAAACCCCCCCCCCGAACACCGGGGAGCTGTTTTTT
CDR3: CASTETPPPNTGELFF

size: few
D: NA
J: TRBJ2-3
V: TRBV29-1
DNA: TGCAGCGTTCAAGGAGGTTTCACAGATACGCAGTATTTT
CDR3: CSVQGGFTDTQYF

size: many
D: NA
J: TRBJ1-1
V: TRBV5-5
DNA: TGTGCCAGCAGCGGCACAGGGTCTGAAGCTTTCTTT
CDR3: CASSGTGSEAFF

size: many
D: NA
J: TRBJ2-4
V: TRBV28
DNA: TGTGCCAGCAGTTCCAGAGACATTCAGTACTTC
CDR3: CASSSRDIQYF

size: NA
D: NA
J: TRBJ2-6
V: TRBV20-1
DNA: TGCAGTGCCCGACCCCCCGGGGCCAACGTCCTGACTTTC
CDR3: CSARPPGANVLTF

size: few
D: TRBD2
J: TRBJ2-7
V: TRBV5-1
DNA: TGCGCCAGCAGCTTGGGGGGACTAGCGGGAGGTGACTACGAGCAGTACTTC
CDR3: CASSLGGLAGGDYEQYF

size: many
D: TRBD2
J: TRBJ2-1
V: TRBV12-3/TRBV12-4
DNA: TGTGCCAGCAGTAAGGGACTAGCTCATCGGGGTGAGCAGTTCTTC
CDR3: CASSKGLAHRGEQFF

size: many
D: NA
J: TRBJ2-7
V: TRBV5-8
DNA: TGTGCCAGCAGCTTCCGTGCCTTGGTTTTGGGCAGTCCCTACGAGCAGTACTTC
CDR3: CASSFRALVLGSPYEQYF

size: many
D: NA
J: TRBJ1-5
V: TRBV18
DNA: TGTGCCAGCTCTCCTAGAGATAGCAATCAGCCCCAGCATTTT
CDR3: CASSPRDSNQPQHF

size: NA
D: NA
J: TRBJ2-6
V: TRBV5-6
DNA: TGTGCCAGCAGCTTGGAAACAGCTGGGGCCAACGTCCTGACTTTC
CDR3: CASSLETAGANVLTF

size: NA
D: NA
J: TRBJ1-1
V: TRBV20-1
DNA: TGCAGTGCTAGGGGCCGCCTTAGGGGGAGGAACACTGAAGCTTTCTTT
CDR3: CSARGRLRGRNTEAFF

size: few
D: TRBD1
J: TRBJ2-1
V: TRBV12-5
DNA: TGTGCTAGTGGTTTTCCACCGGGACAGGGGAATGAGCAGTTCTTC
CDR3: CASGFPPGQGNEQFF

size: NA
D: NA
J: TRBJ2-1
V: TRBV3-1
DNA: TGTGCCAGCAGCCAAACAGGGTTCGATGAGCAGTTCTTC
CDR3: CASSQTGFDEQFF

size: many
D: NA
J: TRBJ1-6
V: TRBV28
DNA: TGTGCCAGCAGTTTAAGTTGGAATAATTCACCCCTCCATTTT
CDR3: CASSLSWNNSPLHF

size: few
D: TRBD2
J: TRBJ2-1
V: TRBV7-8
DNA: TGTGCCAGCAGCTTGGGAAGCGGGAGAGGGTCCTACAATGAGCAGTTCTTC
CDR3: CASSLGSGRGSYNEQFF

size: NA
D: NA
J: TRBJ2-5
V: TRBV5-4
DNA: TGTGCCAGCAGCTTCGGACGAGGCAGCCAAGAGACCCAGTACTTC
CDR3: CASSFGRGSQETQYF

size: NA
D: NA
J: TRBJ1-2
V: TRBV6-2/TRBV6-3
DNA: TGTGCCAGCAGTTACAGGGGCATCCACTATGGCTACACCTTC
CDR3: CASSYRGIHYGYTF

size: NA
D: NA
J: TRBJ2-3
V: TRBV12-3/TRBV12-4
DNA: TGTGCCAGCAGCCAGGGGGGGTCTAGCACAGATACGCAGTATTTT
CDR3: CASSQGGSSTDTQYF

size: many
D: TRBD1
J: TRBJ2-3
V: TRBV15
DNA: TGTGCCACCAGCACAGACAGGGGGGAAGATACGCAGTATTTT
CDR3: CATSTDRGEDTQYF

size: many
D: TRBD1
J: TRBJ2-2
V: TRBV2
DNA: TGTGCCAGCAGCGGGGACAGGGGGAACACCGGGGAGCTGTTTTTT
CDR3: CASSGDRGNTGELFF

size: NA
D: TRBD1
J: TRBJ2-7
V: TRBV18
DNA: TGTGCCAGCTCACCGCAGGGGGTTGGGCACGAGCAGTACTTC
CDR3: CASSPQGVGHEQYF

size: many
D: NA
J: TRBJ2-1
V: TRBV11-3
DNA: TGTGCCAGCAGCTTGGAATTCGGCTCATCCGATGAGCAGTTCTTC
CDR3: CASSLEFGSSDEQFF

size: NA
D: NA
J: TRBJ2-1
V: TRBV18
DNA: TGTGCCAGCTCACCACTGGGGGGGCATGAGCAGTTCTTC
CDR3: CASSPLGGHEQFF

size: few
D: TRBD2
J: TRBJ2-1
V: TRBV5-5
DNA: TGTGCCAGCGTCTCTAGCGGCACTGGGTCCTACAATGAGCAGTTCTTC
CDR3: CASVSSGTGSYNEQFF

size: many
D: NA
J: TRBJ1-1
V: TRBV28
DNA: TGTGCCAGCAGAAGACAGGCCATGAACACTGAAGCTTTCTTT
CDR3: CASRRQAMNTEAFF

size: many
D: TRBD1
J: TRBJ2-2
V: TRBV7-9
DNA: TGTGCCAGCAGGGACGCCTGGGACAGGGGGCGAATCGGGGAGCTGTTTTTT
CDR3: CASRDAWDRGRIGELFF

size: many
D: TRBD1
J: TRBJ1-1
V: TRBV29-1
DNA: TGCAGCGTTGACCCACAGGGGATGAACACTGAAGCTTTCTTT
CDR3: CSVDPQGMNTEAFF

size: many
D: TRBD2
J: TRBJ2-1
V: TRBV10-1
DNA: TGCGCCAGCAGTGAGACCCCGGGAGGCTACAATGAGCAGTTCTTC
CDR3: CASSETPGGYNEQFF

size: NA
D: NA
J: TRBJ1-2
V: TRBV12-3/TRBV12-4
DNA: TGTGCCAGCACCATTTCCACGGCCCTCCTTGGCTACACCTTC
CDR3: CASTISTALLGYTF

size: NA
D: TRBD2
J: TRBJ2-3
V: TRBV11-3
DNA: TGTGCCAGCAGCTTCATGGAAGCGGGGGGGTATGGAGATACGCAGTATTTT
CDR3: CASSFMEAGGYGDTQYF

size: many
D: NA
J: TRBJ2-3
V: TRBV2
DNA: TGTGCCAGCAGTGAAAGGGCTACCCTGAACACAGATACGCAGTATTTT
CDR3: CASSERATLNTDTQYF

size: many
D: NA
J: TRBJ1-6
V: TRBV11-1
DNA: TGTGCCAGCAGCTCAGGGGAGCTCCTCCACTTT
CDR3: CASSSGELLHF

size: many
D: TRBD1
J: TRBJ1-1
V: TRBV20-1
DNA: TGCAGTGCTTCAGGGGGTCAGACTGAAGCTTTCTTT
CDR3: CSASGGQTEAFF

size: many
D: NA
J: TRBJ1-2
V: TRBV29-1
DNA: TGCAGCGTTGACCGGCACTATGGCTACACCTTC
CDR3: CSVDRHYGYTF

size: many
D: NA
J: TRBJ2-4
V: TRBV18
DNA: TGTGCCAGCTCACCACAGTTGGACACCTCCTCAGCCAAAAACATTCAGTACTTC
CDR3: CASSPQLDTSSAKNIQYF

size: NA
D: NA
J: TRBJ2-1
V: TRBV20-1
DNA: TGCAGTGCTAGAGTAGGCGGAGGGACAATATCCTACAATGAGCAGTTCTTC
CDR3: CSARVGGGTISYNEQFF

size: NA
D: NA
J: TRBJ2-1
V: TRBV5-5
DNA: TGTGCCAGCAGCAACCCCTCTCCGAGCTCCTACAATGAGCAGTTCTTC
CDR3: CASSNPSPSSYNEQFF

size: NA
D: NA
J: TRBJ2-1
V: TRBV4-2
DNA: TGTGCCAGCAGCCAAGATAGAGTAGCGACTCACAATGAGCAGTTCTTC
CDR3: CASSQDRVATHNEQFF

size: many
D: NA
J: TRBJ2-2
V: TRBV6-5
DNA: TGTGCCAGCAGTTCCGGACTACTCACCGGGGAGCTGTTTTTT
CDR3: CASSSGLLTGELFF